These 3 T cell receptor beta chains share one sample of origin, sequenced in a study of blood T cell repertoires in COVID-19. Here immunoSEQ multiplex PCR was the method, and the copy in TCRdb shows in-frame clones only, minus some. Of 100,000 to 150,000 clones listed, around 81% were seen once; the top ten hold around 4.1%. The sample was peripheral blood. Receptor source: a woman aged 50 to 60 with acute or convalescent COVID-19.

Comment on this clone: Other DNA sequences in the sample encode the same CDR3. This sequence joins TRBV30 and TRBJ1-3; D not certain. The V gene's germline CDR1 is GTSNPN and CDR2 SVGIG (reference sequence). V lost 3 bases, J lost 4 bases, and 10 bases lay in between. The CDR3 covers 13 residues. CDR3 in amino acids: CAWSLTSGNTIYF. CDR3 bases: TGTGCCTGGAGCCTAACTTCCGGAAACACCATATATTTT.

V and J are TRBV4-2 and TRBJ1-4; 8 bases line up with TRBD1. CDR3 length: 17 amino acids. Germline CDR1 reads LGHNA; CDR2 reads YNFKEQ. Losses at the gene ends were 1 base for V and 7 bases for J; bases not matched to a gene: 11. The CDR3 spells CASSQVQGATRPEKLFF. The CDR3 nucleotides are TGTGCCAGCAGCCAAGTCCAGGGGGCTACTCGACCTGAAAAACTGTTTTTT.

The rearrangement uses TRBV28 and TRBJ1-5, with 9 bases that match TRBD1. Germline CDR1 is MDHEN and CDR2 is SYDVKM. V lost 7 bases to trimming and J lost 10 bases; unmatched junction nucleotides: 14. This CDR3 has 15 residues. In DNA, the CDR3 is TGTGCCAGCATCTCGTACGGGACAGGGTTTGGACCCCAGCATTTT. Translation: CASISYGTGFGPQHF.